These 9 T cell receptor beta chains came from one sample sequenced in a study of cytomegalovirus exposure and HLA in healthy donors. Primers for the PCR totalled 60 Vbeta and 13 Jbeta. Repertoires were generated with immunoSEQ multiplex PCR, while TCRdb's copy carries only in-frame clones and drops some. Here the sample spans under 95,000 clones, 6% to 9% being singletons. Sequencing used PBMCs. The receptors come from a man aged 50 to 60 in good health and CMV-seronegative.

This clone has just a few counts. The gene calls are TRBV28 and TRBJ2-7; 9 nucleotides line up with TRBD2. Losses at the gene ends were 4 bases for V and 0 bases for J; bases not matched to a gene: 7. The CDR3 extends over 16 amino acids. CDR1 is MDHEN and CDR2 is SYDVKM in the germline V gene. For the CDR3, the DNA is TGTGCCAGCAGTTCGCCGCATAGCGGGAGCTCCTACGAGCAGTACTTC. Protein: CASSSPHSGSSYEQYF.

This clone was picked up a small number of times. The chain couples TRBV9 to TRBJ2-5; possibly TRBD1 for D (5 bases). There are 14 residues in the CDR3. CDR1 SGDLS and CDR2 YYNGEE come from the germline V gene. V was pared by 1 base and J by 3 bases, with 10 bases between. The CDR3 here is CASSVSQAEETQYF. The CDR3 DNA reads TGTGCCAGCAGCGTATCACAGGCTGAAGAGACCCAGTACTTC.

This clone was seen a handful of times. CDR3 residues: CASSPGTGSTEAFF. CDR3 in DNA: TGCGCCAGCAGCCCCGGGACAGGGAGCACTGAAGCTTTCTTT. This chain uses TRBV5-1 with TRBJ1-1; 9 positions agree with TRBD1. Germline V gives CDR1 SGHRS, CDR2 YFSETQ. This CDR3 region has 14 residues. The junction had 5 bases not matched to a gene; V was cut back by 4 bases and J by 4 bases.

V gene TRBV5-8 combines with J gene TRBJ2-3, with D possibly matching TRBD1 (5 bases). V was cut by 0 bases and J by 5 bases, with 13 bases left in between. CDR3 length: 15 amino acids. Germline V gene lookup returns CDR1 SGHTS and CDR2 YDEGEE. The CDR3 loop reads CASSLDQGWVDTQYF. Written as DNA, the CDR3 is TGTGCCAGCAGCTTGGATCAGGGTTGGGTAGATACGCAGTATTTT. Variable domain in full (rest from reference TRBV5-8 and TRBJ2-3): EAGVTQSPTHLIKTRGQQATLRCSPISGHTSVYWYQQALGLGLQFLLWYDEGEERNRGNFPPRFSGRQFPNYSSELNVNALELEDSALYLCASSLDQGWVDTQYFGPGTRLTVL.

Only a few counts were recorded for this clone. This chain links TRBV6-1 with TRBJ1-5; D unresolved. The CDR3 has 15 amino acids. Germline-derived CDR1 and CDR2 are MNHNS and SASEGT. V lost 6 bases to trimming and J lost 0 bases, with 12 bases between them. CDR3: CASRVQIYSNQPQHF. CDR3 in DNA: TGTGCCAGCAGGGTACAGATCTATAGCAATCAGCCCCAGCATTTT.

There are a few counts of this clone. The chain recombines TRBV5-4 with TRBJ1-5, with D possibly TRBD1 on 5 matching bases. Germline V gene data show CDR1 as SGHNT and CDR2 as YYREEE (reference sequence). V shed 0 bases and J shed 6 bases, with 16 bases lying between them. This CDR3 comprises 16 residues. The chain's CDR3 is CASSLEEGLYPQPQHF. In DNA form, the CDR3 reads TGTGCCAGCAGCTTGGAGGAGGGGCTCTATCCTCAGCCCCAGCATTTT.

This clone was observed a few times. Additional DNA sequences in this sample encode the identical CDR3. The rearrangement uses TRBV13 and TRBJ1-3; 8 bases line up with TRBD1. This CDR3 contains 16 residues. The germline gives CDR1 PRHDT, CDR2 FYEKMQ (reference sequence). V lost 2 bases to trimming and J lost 2 bases; unmatched junction nucleotides: 5. DNA of the CDR3: TGTGCCAGCAGCTTATTAGCAGGGGGCACTGGAAACACCATATATTTT. It yields the protein CASSLLAGGTGNTIYF.

This sequence joins TRBV5-6 and TRBJ1-3, with a possible D match to TRBD1 (5 bases). Trimming cost V 0 bases and J 0 bases, with 10 bases left between them. The germline V gene encodes CDR1 SGHDT and CDR2 YYEEEE. This CDR3 is built from 16 residues. The CDR3 DNA reads as TGTGCCAGCAGCTTGGGGACGACAGCCTCTGGAAACACCATATATTTT. Its protein product is CASSLGTTASGNTIYF.

This clone was detected only a few times. The V gene is TRBV30, the J gene TRBJ1-4; perhaps TRBD1 as D (6 bases). CDR3 length equals 15 residues. V was shortened by 2 bases and J by 7 bases, with 17 bases between the two germline ends. Germline values: CDR1 GTSNPN, CDR2 SVGIG (reference sequence). This chain's CDR3 is CAWSKGPGEGEKLFF. CDR3 DNA sequence: TGTGCCTGGAGTAAAGGGCCAGGGGAGGGTGAAAAACTGTTTTTT.